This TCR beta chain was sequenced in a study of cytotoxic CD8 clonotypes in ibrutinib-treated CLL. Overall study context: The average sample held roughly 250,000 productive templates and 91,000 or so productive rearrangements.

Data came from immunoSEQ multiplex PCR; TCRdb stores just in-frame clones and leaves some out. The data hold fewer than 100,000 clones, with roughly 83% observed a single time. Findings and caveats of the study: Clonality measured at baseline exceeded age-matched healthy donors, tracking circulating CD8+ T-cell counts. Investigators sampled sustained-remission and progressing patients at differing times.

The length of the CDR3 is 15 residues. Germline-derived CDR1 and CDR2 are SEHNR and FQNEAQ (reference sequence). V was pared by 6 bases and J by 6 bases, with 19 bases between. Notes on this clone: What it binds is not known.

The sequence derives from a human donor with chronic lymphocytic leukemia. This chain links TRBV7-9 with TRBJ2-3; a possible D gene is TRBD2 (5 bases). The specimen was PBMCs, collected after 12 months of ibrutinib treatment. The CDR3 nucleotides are TGTGCCAGCAGTCCCAAACTAGTTGAGTCTGATACGCAGTATTTT. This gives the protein CASSPKLVESDTQYF.